This section outlines one T cell receptor (beta chain) sequence together with its context. The sample comes from a study of graft-versus-host responses after intestinal transplantation. As for the study in general: Tacrolimus and steroids were given for about 3 years to all recipients after anti-thymocyte globulin induction.

Here immunoSEQ multiplex PCR was the method, and the copy in TCRdb shows in-frame clones only, minus some. The sample holds more than 50,000 clones; 89% are singletons and the top ten take around 1.7%. Lamina propria and intraepithelial lymphocytes were released by processing graft tissue. This CDR3 comprises 17 residues. The germline CDR1 and CDR2 sequences are LNHDA and SQIVND (reference sequence). The V and J ends lost 4 bases and 6 bases respectively, with 22 bases between them. The chain recombines TRBV19 with TRBJ1-5; D gene ambiguous. This specimen consisted of ileum tissue, obtained less than 400 days after transplant. The TCR was taken from a human patient who received an intestinal transplant, so some T cells may come from the graft donor. CDR3 sequence reads: CASSTHPSAGIPQPQHF. In DNA, the CDR3 is TGTGCCAGTAGTACGCACCCGAGTGCAGGAATCCCTCAGCCCCAGCATTTT.